One T cell receptor (beta chain) is described in this entry. Which antigen it targets is not known. No per-base quality is available; no much larger clone lies one base away. The collaborating institutions used their own protocols to collect whole blood in K2EDTA tubes. Collaborator samples were shipped for TCRbeta analysis as frozen whole blood, isolated PBMCs, or DNA extracted from either sample type. This sample stems from a study of blood T cell repertoires in COVID-19 (dated by TCRdb to about 2020). Turning to the overall study: The collaborator samples originated in the United States, Italy and Spain and spanned the acute and convalescent phases of COVID-19. The material from the prospective study consisted of cDNA or gDNA derived from T cells, B-cell-depleted T cells, or PBMCs. Deeply sampled blood TCRbeta repertoires from subjects exposed to, actively infected with, or recovered from COVID-19 were included in the dataset. The repertoires were made available in a free public database intended to serve as a resource for research on the immune response to SARS-CoV-2. Samples came from the ongoing ImmuneRACE study (first 160 participants) plus 1,254 subjects from 6 global collaborators. Nearly every sample came with metadata listing a de-identified subject ID, COVID-19 status, age in years and sex. Where available, HLA class I and class II types were taken from metadata supplied by the sample provider and were not determined by assay-based typing. What the authors observed across the whole study: The amount of clinical and demographic metadata varied by source and participant and was provided uncurated.

TCRbeta CDR3 regions were amplified from genomic DNA by means of the immunoSEQ Assay, a bias-controlled multiplex PCR. As for the original processing: Nucleated cell counts per sample were estimated from amplification of reference gene primers within the assay. Sequence reads were collapsed and filtered to measure the absolute abundance of every unique TCRbeta CDR3 rearrangement. For each sample, productive Simpson clonality was calculated as the square root of Simpson's diversity index across productive rearrangements. This immuneACCESS table, as held by TCRdb, lists in-frame sequences with V and J called but not all clones. Of the missing ones, under half trace to an unresolved V gene in checked studies; the others have no known cause. That table is the source of V, J and clone size, and D and trimming were worked out from the DNA. The sample profile shows tens of thousands of clones; roughly four fifths of them were found once. Around 7.2% of the sample rests with the top ten.

Trimming takes 6 bases off V and 4 bases off J; junction bases not matched to a gene: 9. The germline V gene provides CDR1 MNHEY and CDR2 SVGAGI. From cysteine to phenylalanine, the CDR3 is 15 amino acids long. Kept here is only the CDR3 DNA, which spans 45 bases and is read in frame from base 1. The sample was peripheral blood. The sequence links TRBV6-5 to TRBJ1-3; 7 bases in the junction line up with TRBD1. The sequence was collected from a man in his forties or fifties with active or convalescent COVID-19. The sequenced DNA is TGTGCCAGCAGAGTCGACAGGGACGAGGGAAACACCATATATTTT. This gives the protein CASRVDRDEGNTIYF.